One T cell receptor (beta chain) is described in this entry. This sample stems from a study of yellow fever vaccine responses in identical twins. TCRdb itself ran the RT-PCR reads through MiXCR, one entry per CDR3 protein. There are fewer than 3,000 distinct CDR3 sequences in the sample; 80% occur only once, and 8.8% lies in the top ten. The CDR3 is 14 amino acids. Germline V gene data show CDR1 as SGDLS and CDR2 as YYNGEE. The V gene lost 0 bases and the J gene lost 1 base, with 4 bases spanning the gap. Sequenced here: T cells from blood (PBMCs), unsorted or a sorted subset (not recorded which), sampled before or after yellow fever vaccination (not recorded which). The clonotype originates from a female donor who received the yellow fever vaccine. V usage is TRBV9 and J usage is TRBJ2-2; D is ambiguous. CDR3 bases: TGTGCCAGCAGCGTAGCCGAGAACACCGGGGAGCTGTTTTTT. Translation gives CASSVAENTGELFF.